This T cell receptor (beta chain) appears in the sequencing data of a study of Graves' ophthalmopathy and Graves' hyperthyroidism. This CDR3 region has 15 residues. Germline loops: CDR1 LGHNA, CDR2 YNFKEQ. The V segment lost 1 base and the J segment 7 bases; nucleotides outside the gene matches: 9. Amplification from RNA transcripts yielded the TCR beta CDR3 regions. Following a first-round RT-PCR that used HTBI primers, a second-round multiplex PCR was carried out. Via MiXCR, TCRdb re-called the multiplex PCR reads, giving one row per CDR3 protein. This table holds 300,000 to 400,000 distinct CDR3 sequences, about a sixth found once. In this sample, this clonotype turned up many times. Its antigen is undetermined. No donor had other autoimmune disease, uncontrolled infection, pregnancy or lactation. Findings of the study overall: Blood also held most thyroid clonotypes expanded above 0.001 frequency.

V usage is TRBV4-2 and J usage is TRBJ2-7, with 8 bases lining up with TRBD2. Material: peripheral blood. The receptor comes from an adult woman with stable Graves' hyperthyroidism. The CDR3 DNA follows: TGTGCCAGCAGCCAAGTAAGCGGGGGCTCGGGGGAGCAGTACTTC. Translation gives CASSQVSGGSGEQYF.